One and the same sample provided the 22 T cell receptor beta chains below, sequenced in a study of spatial heterogeneity in lung cancer. TCRdb recomputed calls from the 5' RACE reads with MiXCR, one row per CDR3 protein. The sample lists 8,500 to 10,000 distinct CDR3 sequences, roughly 8.1% occurring once. These receptors have no known antigen. Study observations and caveats: Tumoral mutation counts were tracked by counts of expanded intratumoral alpha and beta TCRs.

Time point given: sample taken at primary tumor resection. The material was lung tumor tissue, obtained at surgery. The origin of the receptors is a male donor with early-stage non-small cell lung cancer.

This clonotype was recorded at least ten times. V is TRBV19 and J is TRBJ2-5; no firm D call. CDR1 LNHDA and CDR2 SQIVND come from the germline V gene (reference sequence). V was shortened by 3 bases and J by 0 bases, with 5 bases between the two germline ends. This CDR3 region has 13 residues. The CDR3 region is CASSIGHQETQYF. The CDR3 region has the DNA TGTGCCAGTAGTATCGGACACCAAGAGACCCAGTACTTC.

In DNA form, the CDR3 reads TGTGCCAGCAGCCCATCCTTTGCCGGGACAGGGTTCGGCTACACCTTC. Translated: CASSPSFAGTGFGYTF. The rearrangement uses TRBV7-9 and TRBJ1-2; 9 bases are shared with TRBD1. Trimming removed 5 bases from V and 8 bases from J; junction bases left unmatched: 15. The length of the CDR3 is 16 residues. The germline gives CDR1 SEHNR, CDR2 FQNEAQ (reference sequence).

This rearrangement joins TRBV19 to TRBJ2-5; no definite D call. The CDR3 is made up of 11 amino acids. V lost 5 bases to trimming and J lost 1 base, with 2 bases between them. Germline loops: CDR1 LNHDA, CDR2 SQIVND (reference sequence). CDR3 in amino acids: CASSLQETQYF. The CDR3 nucleotides read TGTGCCAGTAGTCTCCAAGAGACCCAGTACTTC.

This clonotype was recorded a few times. The chain has TRBV5-6 and TRBJ2-1, with 14 nucleotides matching TRBD2. This CDR3 is built from 15 residues. Germline-derived CDR1 and CDR2 are SGHDT and YYEEEE. J gave up 14 bases and V 4 bases, and 11 bases lay outside the gene matches. CDR3 coding DNA: TGTGCCAGCAGCCCGGGGACTAGCGGGGGAAGAGCCGAGTTCTTC. It yields the protein CASSPGTSGGRAEFF.

This clonotype was seen a handful of times. This sequence joins TRBV5-6 and TRBJ2-7, with 7 bases aligning to TRBD1. V gave up 2 bases and J gave up 12 bases; unmatched junction bases: 14. Germline V CDR1 and CDR2: SGHDT, YYEEEE. The CDR3 extends over 14 amino acids. The CDR3 nucleotides read TGTGCCAGCAGCTTTCGGCCCCCGGGACAGTCTCCGTACTTC. Amino acids: CASSFRPPGQSPYF.

This clonotype was seen repeatedly, ten times or more. The chain is built from TRBV7-9 and TRBJ1-3, with D uncertain. Looked up from germline, CDR1 is SEHNR and CDR2 is FQNEAQ (reference sequence). With 5 bases removed from V and 8 bases from J, the gap between germline ends came to 7 bases. This CDR3 has 11 amino acids. CDR3 residues: CASSPWDTIYF. The CDR3, as DNA: TGTGCCAGCAGCCCCTGGGACACCATATATTTT.

Many counts were recorded for this clonotype. This chain connects TRBV2 to TRBJ2-2; D unresolved. Trimming removed 2 bases at V and 5 bases at J, with 15 bases between. Germline-derived CDR1 and CDR2 are SNHLY and FYNNEI. The CDR3 spans 16 residues. The CDR3 reads CASSERKVGGTGELFF. CDR3 in DNA: TGTGCCAGCAGTGAAAGGAAAGTCGGTGGAACCGGGGAGCTGTTTTTT.

The V call is TRBV12-3 or TRBV12-4, the J call TRBJ1-1, with D perhaps matching TRBD1 (5 bases). The CDR3 is 14 residues long. Between the trimmed V and J ends, which lost 8 bases and 2 bases, there was a span of 15 bases. The CDR3 DNA reads TGTGCCAGCCGACTGAGGGGAGGAAACACTGAAGCTTTCTTT. Translation: CASRLRGGNTEAFF.

This clonotype appeared many times. The rearrangement joins TRBV7-9 to TRBJ2-3; D unclear. Germline CDR1 is SEHNR and CDR2 is FQNEAQ (reference sequence). Deletions cut 4 bases from V and 4 bases from J, with 6 bases between. The CDR3 is made up of 12 amino acids. CDR3 sequence: CASSSEADTQYF. CDR3 sequence (DNA): TGTGCCAGCAGCTCAGAGGCAGATACGCAGTATTTT.

This clonotype came up many times. The V gene is TRBV5-1, the J gene TRBJ2-7; the match to TRBD2 covers 8 bases. CDR1 SGHRS and CDR2 YFSETQ come from the germline V gene. The CDR3 loop spans 14 amino acids. J lost 7 bases, V lost 4 bases, and 10 bases had no gene match. DNA of the CDR3: TGCGCCAGCAGCCCGGGCGGGGGGCCGGGGGAGCAGTACTTC. This translates into CASSPGGGPGEQYF.

This clonotype was counted many times. The chain is built from TRBV6-5 and TRBJ1-6; D not resolved. From germline, CDR1 is MNHEY and CDR2 SVGAGI. The CDR3 spans 14 residues. V lost 4 bases, J lost 3 bases, and 7 bases lay in between. The CDR3 DNA sequence: TGTGCCAGCAGTTCCGGGAACTATAATTCACCCCTCCACTTT. Residues: CASSSGNYNSPLHF.

This clonotype was counted many times. The chain carries TRBV13 and TRBJ2-3; D unresolved. CDR3 length: 12 amino acids. Germline lookup yields CDR1 PRHDT and CDR2 FYEKMQ (reference sequence). The germline V and J ends were trimmed by 3 bases and 10 bases, with 11 bases remaining between them. The CDR3 coding sequence is TGTGCCAGCAGCTTTTGGACGAAGGCGCAGTATTTT. Amino acids: CASSFWTKAQYF.

This clonotype rates as medium-sized. The V call is TRBV20-1, the J call TRBJ2-1; 12 bases are a match to TRBD2. CDR3 length equals 18 residues. Germline V gene data show CDR1 as DFQATT and CDR2 as SNEGSKA (reference sequence). After removal of 2 bases from V and 2 bases from J, the junction contained 10 bases not matched to a gene. CDR3 loop: CSARYPGLAGYTYNEQFF. CDR3 nucleotides: TGCAGTGCTAGATATCCGGGACTAGCGGGTTATACCTACAATGAGCAGTTCTTC.

This clonotype was observed at least ten times. CDR3 DNA: TGTGCCAGCAGCGTAGATGTGGAGAGTACGCAGTATTTT. It yields the protein CASSVDVESTQYF. The chain recombines TRBV9 with TRBJ2-3; D unresolved. V was shortened by 0 bases and J by 8 bases, with 10 bases between the two germline ends. Germline CDR1 SGDLS, CDR2 YYNGEE. The CDR3 is 13 amino acids.

This clonotype was seen repeatedly, ten times or more. J is TRBJ1-2 and V is TRBV12-3 or TRBV12-4, with 9 bases fitting TRBD1. This CDR3 has 15 amino acids. V was pared by 3 bases and J by 2 bases, with 4 bases of the junction left unmatched. CDR3 nucleotide sequence: TGTGCCAGCAGTTTTGGGACAGGGATAAACTATGGCTACACCTTC. It codes for CASSFGTGINYGYTF.

This clonotype was seen repeatedly, ten times or more. This sequence joins TRBV28 and TRBJ2-2; 9 bases match TRBD2. Germline V gene lookup returns CDR1 MDHEN and CDR2 SYDVKM. This CDR3 contains 15 residues. V shed 6 bases and J 7 bases; nucleotides not matched to a gene: 9. The CDR3 here is CASRQAGGEFGELFF. The CDR3 nucleotides read TGTGCCAGCAGGCAAGCGGGAGGAGAGTTCGGGGAGCTGTTTTTT.

This clonotype was counted at least ten times. The chain employs TRBV12-3 or TRBV12-4 and TRBJ2-5; 7 bases map to TRBD1. This CDR3 contains 15 residues. V lost 1 base to trimming and J lost 1 base; unmatched junction nucleotides: 3. The CDR3 region is CASSLGGTVQETQYF. CDR3 coding DNA: TGTGCCAGCAGTTTAGGGGGGACAGTCCAAGAGACCCAGTACTTC.

This chain joins TRBV6-5 and TRBJ2-7; 7 bases match TRBD1. Germline V gives CDR1 MNHEY, CDR2 SVGAGI. This CDR3 region has 14 residues. V gave up 5 bases and J gave up 0 bases; unmatched junction bases: 4. The DNA for the CDR3 is TGTGCCAGCAGTAAACAGGGGCTCTCCTACGAGCAGTACTTC. It encodes CASSKQGLSYEQYF.

This clonotype has ten or more counts. The rearrangement uses TRBV12-3 or TRBV12-4 and TRBJ1-5; 8 nucleotides agree with TRBD1. The J segment lost 7 bases and the V segment lost 6 bases, leaving 11 bases of the junction unmatched. The CDR3 loop spans 15 amino acids. The CDR3 DNA follows: TGTGCCAGCAGCCCGTCCGGACAGGGAAGACAGCCCCAGCATTTT. It is translated as CASSPSGQGRQPQHF.

A few counts support this clonotype. This sequence joins TRBV7-2 and TRBJ2-3; D is possibly TRBD2 (5 bases). CDR1 is SGHTA, CDR2 FQGNSA, per germline. The CDR3 is 15 residues long. Between the trimmed V and J ends, which lost 5 bases and 6 bases, there was a span of 18 bases. Written as DNA, the CDR3 is TGTGCCAGCAGCCCCTTAGCGCAAGCAGTGGATACGCAGTATTTT. It codes for CASSPLAQAVDTQYF.

In this sample, this clonotype turned up many times. This chain uses TRBV20-1 with TRBJ2-7; 7 positions match TRBD2. The CDR3 contains 15 residues. The V gene's germline CDR1 is DFQATT and CDR2 SNEGSKA (reference sequence). V shed 6 bases, J shed 5 bases, and the junction held 16 bases outside the gene matches. The CDR3 reads CSAEGEGGRRDEQYF. The CDR3 DNA reads as TGCAGTGCAGAAGGGGAGGGCGGTCGCCGGGACGAGCAGTACTTC.

This clonotype was counted many times. The chain recombines TRBV27 with TRBJ1-2, with D unresolved. Germline V gives CDR1 MNHEY, CDR2 SMNVEV (reference sequence). The length of the CDR3 is 13 residues. Trimming removed 2 bases at V and 8 bases at J, with 12 bases between. The CDR3 protein is CASSLNSGFGYTF. CDR3 DNA: TGTGCCAGCAGTTTAAACTCCGGGTTCGGCTACACCTTC.